This is a list of T cell receptor beta chains from one sample in a study of T-cell memory formation after mild COVID-19. From the 5' RACE reads, TCRdb called clonotypes with MiXCR, one entry per CDR3 protein. This table holds around 320,000 distinct CDR3 sequences, 15% to 20% found once. Source material: PBMCs or a T cell subset sorted from them (not recorded which). These TCRs come from a man between 18 and 35 years old who had mild COVID-19 (a few samples of this study predate the infection). Cell type and time point are not known. The CDR3 runs from the conserved cysteine through the conserved F or W. A D gene is named only where the DNA matches it firmly. The listing skips clone size in some rows; elsewhere it reads once, few, many or a size class.

D gene	J gene	V gene	clone size	CDR3 protein	CDR3 DNA
TRBD2	TRBJ2-3	TRBV9	.	CASSVDPSGGSTDTQYF	TGTGCCAGCAGCGTAGATCCTAGCGGGGGTAGCACAGATACGCAGTATTTT
.	TRBJ2-2	TRBV5-1	many	CASSTVEGYGELFF	TGCGCCAGCAGCACTGTCGAAGGTTACGGGGAGCTGTTTTTT
.	TRBJ2-6	TRBV4-1	many	CASSQVSPISGANVLTF	TGCGCCAGCAGCCAAGTCAGCCCGATCTCTGGGGCCAACGTCCTGACTTTC
.	TRBJ1-6	TRBV15	few	CATSRQGGSSPLHF	TGTGCCACCAGCAGGCAGGGAGGATCGTCACCCCTCCACTTT
.	TRBJ1-5	TRBV7-2	few	CASRSGPNQPQHF	TGTGCCAGCAGGTCTGGGCCCAATCAGCCCCAGCATTTT
.	TRBJ1-1	TRBV5-1	.	CASSLEVEMNTEAFF	TGCGCCAGCAGCTTGGAGGTGGAGATGAACACTGAAGCTTTCTTT
.	TRBJ2-5	TRBV9	few	CASRPEPQYF	TGTGCCAGCAGGCCTGAGCCCCAGTACTTC
TRBD1	TRBJ1-2	TRBV20-1	.	CSARVRDRGYGYTF	TGCAGTGCTAGAGTCCGGGACAGGGGGTATGGCTACACCTTC
.	TRBJ2-6	TRBV4-3	many	CASSQGNGANVLTF	TGCGCCAGCAGCCAAGGAAATGGGGCCAACGTCCTGACTTTC
.	TRBJ2-2	TRBV5-1	few	CASGTVPAGELFF	TGCGCCAGCGGGACCGTCCCCGCCGGGGAGCTGTTTTTT
.	TRBJ2-7	TRBV19	.	CASSLQRSSYEQYF	TGTGCCAGTAGTCTTCAGCGGAGCTCCTACGAGCAGTACTTC
.	TRBJ1-5	TRBV10-3	.	CAIAAATNQPQHF	TGTGCCATAGCGGCTGCCACCAATCAGCCCCAGCATTTT
.	TRBJ2-2	TRBV12-5	.	CASGLVVGPNTGELFF	TGTGCTAGTGGTTTGGTCGTGGGCCCCAACACCGGGGAGCTGTTTTTT
.	TRBJ2-1	TRBV10-2	many	CASSVTSYNEQFF	TGCGCCAGCAGTGTGACTAGCTACAATGAGCAGTTCTTC
TRBD1	TRBJ2-5	TRBV12-3/TRBV12-4	.	CASSQDRGRETQYF	TGTGCCAGCAGCCAAGACAGGGGGCGAGAGACCCAGTACTTC
.	TRBJ1-2	TRBV7-9	few	CASSLGTRHYGYTF	TGTGCCAGCAGCTTAGGCACCAGACACTATGGCTACACCTTC
TRBD2	TRBJ2-5	TRBV29-1	.	CSVSGGIQETQYF	TGCAGCGTTTCCGGGGGGATCCAAGAGACCCAGTACTTC
TRBD1	TRBJ2-3	TRBV7-2	few	CASSLVPGTGTFNTQYF	TGTGCCAGCAGCTTAGTTCCCGGGACAGGGACCTTTAATACGCAGTATTTT
.	TRBJ2-5	TRBV4-3	few	CASSQWGPGLGGMGETQYF	TGCGCCAGCAGCCAATGGGGCCCCGGATTGGGGGGAATGGGAGAGACCCAGTACTTC
.	TRBJ2-7	TRBV6-5	.	CASSYGSVFEQYF	TGTGCCAGCAGTTATGGGTCCGTTTTCGAGCAGTACTTC
.	TRBJ1-5	TRBV6-2/TRBV6-3	few	CASSYGSRSGNQPQHF	TGTGCCAGCAGTTACGGTTCCAGGAGTGGCAATCAGCCCCAGCATTTT
.	TRBJ2-6	TRBV5-1	.	CASSLNPVRTGANVLTF	TGCGCCAGCAGCTTGAACCCCGTCCGGACTGGGGCCAACGTCCTGACTTTC
TRBD2	TRBJ2-3	TRBV10-3	.	CAISPGLAGGDTQYF	TGTGCCATCAGCCCAGGACTAGCGGGGGGAGATACGCAGTATTTT
.	TRBJ2-1	TRBV7-2	.	CASSLDVRHEQFF	TGTGCCAGCAGCTTAGATGTCCGTCATGAGCAGTTCTTC
TRBD1	TRBJ2-7	TRBV4-2	few	CASSDGQGNYEQYF	TGTGCCAGCAGCGACGGACAGGGCAACTACGAGCAGTACTTC
TRBD1	TRBJ2-1	TRBV11-1	many	CASSLGQGNHNEQFF	TGTGCCAGCAGCTTAGGACAGGGGAACCACAATGAGCAGTTCTTC
.	TRBJ1-1	TRBV7-2	.	CASSWAGGAFF	TGTGCCAGCAGCTGGGCGGGTGGCGCTTTCTTT
.	TRBJ1-5	TRBV7-6	once	CASSLWAGNSNQPQHF	TGTGCCAGCAGCTTATGGGCAGGGAATAGCAATCAGCCCCAGCATTTT
.	TRBJ2-6	TRBV7-2	.	CASSLEALSGANVLTF	TGTGCCAGCAGCTTAGAGGCACTCTCTGGGGCCAACGTCCTGACTTTC
.	TRBJ2-3	TRBV5-1	few	CASSFSGATSTDTQYF	TGCGCCAGCAGCTTTTCAGGGGCGACAAGCACAGATACGCAGTATTTT
.	TRBJ1-3	TRBV9	few	CASSGGQGPGNTIYF	TGTGCCAGCAGCGGAGGTCAGGGGCCTGGAAACACCATATATTTT
.	TRBJ1-1	TRBV3-2	many	CASKGAFF	TGTGCCAGCAAGGGGGCTTTCTTT
TRBD2	TRBJ2-1	TRBV29-1	few	CSAVSAGGLNEQFF	TGCAGCGCTGTATCAGCGGGGGGGCTCAATGAGCAGTTCTTC
.	TRBJ2-2	TRBV5-1	many	CASSSGPNTGELFF	TGCGCCAGCAGTTCCGGACCCAACACCGGGGAGCTGTTTTTT
.	TRBJ1-2	TRBV14	few	CASSGVGYTF	TGTGCCAGCAGCGGGGTTGGCTACACCTTC
TRBD2	TRBJ2-1	TRBV11-2	.	CASSLSSGGAGEQFF	TGTGCCAGCAGCTTGAGTAGCGGGGGGGCTGGTGAGCAGTTCTTC
.	TRBJ2-5	TRBV7-9	.	CASSTAMTGHQETQYF	TGTGCCAGCAGCACCGCTATGACAGGACATCAAGAGACCCAGTACTTC
.	TRBJ1-6	TRBV3-1	.	CASSQLLYSPLHF	TGTGCCAGCAGCCAACTCCTTTATTCACCCCTCCACTTT
TRBD2	TRBJ2-5	TRBV6-2/TRBV6-3	many	CASSTYSGGDKETQYF	TGTGCCAGCAGCACCTATAGCGGGGGGGACAAAGAGACCCAGTACTTC
.	TRBJ1-1	TRBV15	.	CATSRAPSSMRTEAFF	TGTGCCACCAGCAGGGCCCCGTCGTCGATGAGGACTGAAGCTTTCTTT
TRBD2	TRBJ2-5	TRBV12-3/TRBV12-4	few	CASSRTSGAPGGTQYF	TGTGCCAGCAGCAGGACTAGCGGGGCCCCTGGGGGGACCCAGTACTTC
TRBD1	TRBJ1-2	TRBV7-2	few	CASSPIRDSYGYTF	TGTGCCAGCAGTCCTATCCGGGACAGCTATGGCTACACCTTC
.	TRBJ2-5	TRBV7-8	.	CASSVREAARETQYF	TGTGCCAGCAGCGTCAGGGAGGCCGCCAGAGAGACCCAGTACTTC
TRBD1	TRBJ1-2	TRBV5-1	few	CASSLRTGPTGGGYTF	TGCGCCAGCAGCTTGAGGACAGGCCCCACCGGGGGGGGCTACACCTTC
.	TRBJ2-2	TRBV20-1	.	CSARPRGGVSTGELFF	TGCAGTGCTAGACCCCGGGGAGGAGTTTCCACCGGGGAGCTGTTTTTT
.	TRBJ2-3	TRBV7-2	few	CASSLVYTPDTQYF	TGTGCCAGCAGCTTAGTTTATACACCAGATACGCAGTATTTT
TRBD1	TRBJ2-2	TRBV7-2	few	CASSSGQGATGELFF	TGTGCCAGCAGCTCGGGACAGGGGGCGACCGGGGAGCTGTTTTTT
.	TRBJ2-5	TRBV12-3/TRBV12-4	.	CASRTGLTETQYF	TGTGCCAGCAGAACAGGGTTAACGGAGACCCAGTACTTC
.	TRBJ2-3	TRBV7-3	few	CASSWGGSTDTQYF	TGTGCCAGCTCGTGGGGCGGCAGCACAGATACGCAGTATTTT
.	TRBJ1-4	TRBV4-3	once	CASSRNGPLGEKLFF	TGCGCCAGCAGCCGAAACGGGCCTTTAGGGGAAAAACTGTTTTTT
TRBD1	TRBJ2-5	TRBV7-2	few	CASSLWGQISVETQYF	TGTGCCAGCAGCTTATGGGGACAGATCTCCGTAGAGACCCAGTACTTC
.	TRBJ1-1	TRBV6-5	few	CASSYSPLGDTEAFF	TGTGCCAGCAGTTACTCTCCTTTGGGGGACACTGAAGCTTTCTTT
TRBD1	TRBJ2-2	TRBV5-1	few	CASSEGTGAGELFF	TGCGCCAGCAGCGAGGGGACAGGGGCCGGGGAGCTGTTTTTT